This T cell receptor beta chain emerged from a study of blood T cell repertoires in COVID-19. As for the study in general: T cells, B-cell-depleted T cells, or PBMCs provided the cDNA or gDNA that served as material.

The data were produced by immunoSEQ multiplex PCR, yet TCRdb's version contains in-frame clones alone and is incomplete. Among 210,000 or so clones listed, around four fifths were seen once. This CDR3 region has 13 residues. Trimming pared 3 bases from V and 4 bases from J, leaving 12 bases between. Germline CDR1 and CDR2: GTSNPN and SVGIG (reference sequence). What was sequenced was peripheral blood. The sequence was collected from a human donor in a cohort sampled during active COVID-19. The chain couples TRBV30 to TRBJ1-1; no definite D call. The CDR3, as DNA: TGTGCCTGGAGGACCTTGGAGTTCACTGAAGCTTTCTTT. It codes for CAWRTLEFTEAFF.